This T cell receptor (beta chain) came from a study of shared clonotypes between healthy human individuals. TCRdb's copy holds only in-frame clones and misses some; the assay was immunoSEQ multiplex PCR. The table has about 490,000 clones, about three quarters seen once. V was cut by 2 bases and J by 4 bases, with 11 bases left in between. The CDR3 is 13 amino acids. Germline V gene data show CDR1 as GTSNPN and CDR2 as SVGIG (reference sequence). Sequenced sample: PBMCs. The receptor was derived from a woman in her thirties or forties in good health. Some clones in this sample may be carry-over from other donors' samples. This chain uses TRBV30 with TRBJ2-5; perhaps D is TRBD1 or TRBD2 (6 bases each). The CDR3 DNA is TGTGCCTGGAGTAGGACAGCGGGAGAGACCCAGTACTTC. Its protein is CAWSRTAGETQYF.